Presented here are 18 T cell receptor beta chains from one specimen sequenced in a study of blood T cells in healthy people across ages. A second PCR, run for 7 to 11 cycles, used a sample-barcoded 5' primer plus a J-beta primer mix. TCRdb redid the calling of the 5' RACE reads with MiXCR, one entry per CDR3 protein. The sample lists just over 1 million distinct CDR3 sequences, 35% to 55% occurring once. The sample taken for sequencing was blood. Receptors originate from a woman aged 55-69 years in good health.

This chain connects TRBV7-9 to TRBJ2-1; 9 positions match TRBD1. From germline, CDR1 is SEHNR and CDR2 FQNEAQ (reference sequence). V trimming: 5 bases; J trimming: 2 bases; junction bases outside the gene matches: 4. This CDR3 is built from 15 residues. Here the CDR3 DNA reads TGTGCCAGCAGCATCTACAGGGGGCCCTACAATGAGCAGTTCTTC. It is translated as CASSIYRGPYNEQFF.

The chain recombines TRBV5-1 with TRBJ2-1, with D perhaps assigned TRBD1 or TRBD2 (6 bases each). The CDR3 has 16 amino acids. Germline assignment: CDR1 SGHRS and CDR2 YFSETQ. Trimming cost V 4 bases and J 0 bases, with 14 bases left between them. The CDR3 bases are TGCGCCAGCAGCCCGGGGGACAAGAGCTCCTACAATGAGCAGTTCTTC. It encodes CASSPGDKSSYNEQFF.

This clonotype was seen many times. The chain couples TRBV28 to TRBJ2-7, with TRBD1 as a possible D gene (5 bases). V dropped 3 bases and J dropped 2 bases, with 8 bases sitting between them. This CDR3 is built from 13 residues. Per germline, CDR1 MDHEN and CDR2 SYDVKM. The CDR3 nucleotides are TGTGCCAGCAGTTTCGCAGGGACCTACGAGCAGTACTTC. Translation gives CASSFAGTYEQYF.

The chain uses TRBV6-1 and TRBJ2-5; D is tentatively TRBD1 or TRBD2 (6 bases each). CDR3 length equals 15 residues. V was pared by 7 bases and J by 5 bases, with 20 bases between. The germline gives CDR1 MNHNS, CDR2 SASEGT. The CDR3 sequence: CASTPIGQGRETQYF. The CDR3 nucleotides read TGTGCCAGCACTCCAATAGGGCAGGGGAGGGAGACCCAGTACTTC.

V and J are TRBV5-1 and TRBJ1-1, with TRBD1 identical over 8 bases. The germline V gene encodes CDR1 SGHRS and CDR2 YFSETQ. The CDR3 is 14 residues long. The ends lost 3 bases at V and 1 base at J; junction bases unmatched: 2. This CDR3 is CASSYGQGNTEAFF. In DNA, the CDR3 is TGCGCCAGCAGCTACGGACAGGGGAACACTGAAGCTTTCTTT. The complete variable domain, with remaining parts taken from reference TRBV5-1 and TRBJ1-1, reads KAGVTQTPRYLIKTRGQQVTLSCSPISGHRSVSWYQQTPGQGLQFLFEYFSETQRNKGNFPGRFSGRQFSNSRSEMNVSTLELGDSALYLCASSYGQGNTEAFFGQGTRLTVV.

V and J are TRBV15 and TRBJ2-3; D not certain. The germline V gene encodes CDR1 LNHNV and CDR2 YYDKDF (reference sequence). V lost 1 base and J lost 2, with 10 bases in between. CDR3 length equals 15 residues. The CDR3 here is CATSRGVGNTDTQYF. The CDR3 coding sequence is TGTGCCACCAGCAGAGGGGTCGGCAACACAGATACGCAGTATTTT.

This clonotype was recorded a few times. The chain joins TRBV18 to TRBJ2-7; 8 bases fit TRBD1. The germline CDR1 and CDR2 sequences are KGHSH and LQKENI. V was clipped by 3 bases and J by 6 bases; unmatched bases: 13. There are 16 residues in the CDR3. In DNA form, the CDR3 reads TGTGCCAGCTCACCCCTTTTTGGACAGGGTGTTACCGAGCAGTACTTC. It yields the protein CASSPLFGQGVTEQYF.

In its sample, this clonotype was seen a few times. The J gene is TRBJ2-1, the V gene TRBV5-5, with 7 bases aligning to TRBD1. CDR1 SGHKS and CDR2 YYEKEE come from the germline V gene (reference sequence). Germline trimming cut 5 bases from V and 8 bases from J; bases unmatched to any gene: 4. There are 12 residues in the CDR3. CDR3 residues: CASRDRVDEQFF. CDR3 DNA sequence: TGTGCCAGCAGAGACAGGGTGGATGAGCAGTTCTTC.

This clonotype turned up a few times. A much larger clone differs by one base, so this may be a read error. The genes are TRBV4-2 and TRBJ2-1; 11 positions match TRBD2. The DNA end is a closer match to TRBJ2-7, so the J assignment may be wrong. This CDR3 contains 15 residues. Germline V gene sequence: CDR1 LGHNA, CDR2 YNFKEQ. CDR3: CASSSLAGGDNEQYF. CDR3 nucleotides: TGTGCCAGCAGCTCGCTAGCGGGAGGTGACAATGAGCAGTACTTC.

The sample holds many counts of this clonotype. The chain is built from TRBV11-2 and TRBJ2-7; D is possibly TRBD2 (5 bases). Trimming removed 2 bases from V and 2 bases from J, with 13 bases in between. Germline V gives CDR1 SGHAT, CDR2 FQNNGV. This CDR3 has 15 residues. CDR3 amino acids: CASSLYPGVAYEQYF. The CDR3 region has the DNA TGTGCCAGCAGCTTATACCCCGGGGTTGCCTACGAGCAGTACTTC.

The chain employs TRBV7-9 and TRBJ2-1; 10 bases match TRBD2. The CDR3 has 15 residues. V lost 5 bases, J lost 7 bases, and 8 bases stayed unmatched. The germline V gene has CDR1 SEHNR and CDR2 FQNEAQ (reference sequence). Here the CDR3 reads CASSPTSGIENEQFF. The CDR3 DNA follows: TGTGCCAGCAGCCCCACTAGCGGGATAGAAAATGAGCAGTTCTTC.

The J gene is TRBJ2-3, the V gene TRBV29-1; 8 bases line up with TRBD1. Per germline, CDR1 SQVTM and CDR2 ANQGSEA. Germline trimming cut 8 bases from V and 1 base from J; bases unmatched to any gene: 5. This CDR3 is 13 amino acids long. This CDR3 is CSSGQGGTDTQYF. The CDR3 bases are TGCAGCTCCGGACAGGGAGGCACAGATACGCAGTATTTT.

About this clonotype: A read error may account for a junction end that differs from germline. The J gene is TRBJ2-1, the V gene TRBV7-9; 14 nucleotides align to TRBD2. The CDR3 loop spans 16 amino acids. CDR1 is SEHNR and CDR2 is FQNEAQ in the germline V gene (reference sequence). The CDR3 bases are TGTGCCAGCAGCCCCCGACTAGCGGGAGGGTACAATGGGCAGTTCTTC. Translating it yields CASSPRLAGGYNGQFF.

J is TRBJ1-2 and V is TRBV12-3 or TRBV12-4; 7 nucleotides line up with TRBD1. CDR3 length: 14 residues. With 4 bases clipped from V and 8 bases from J, the junction kept 10 bases outside the gene matches. The CDR3 is CASSSAPGGWGYTF. CDR3 DNA sequence: TGTGCCAGCAGTTCGGCCCCAGGGGGTTGGGGCTACACCTTC.

The chain carries TRBV20-1 and TRBJ1-1; 9 bases fit TRBD1. This CDR3 is built from 16 residues. Trimming cost V 1 base and J 5 bases; bases outside gene matches: 11. Germline loops: CDR1 DFQATT, CDR2 SNEGSKA (reference sequence). CDR3 loop: CSARALDRGRRTEAFF. In nucleotides, the CDR3 is TGCAGTGCTAGAGCCTTGGACAGGGGAAGGAGGACTGAAGCTTTCTTT.

Points on this clonotype: Sequence at one end of the junction differs from germline and may be a read error. V and J are TRBV6-5 and TRBJ2-7; TRBD1 is a possible D gene (6 bases). CDR3 length equals 16 residues. Germline assignment: CDR1 MNHEY and CDR2 SVGAGI. The CDR3 protein is CTSSYVGQTGVRQQYF. As DNA, the CDR3 is TGTACCAGCAGTTACGTCGGACAGACGGGCGTGCGTCAGCAGTACTTC.

In its sample, this clonotype was seen a few times. V usage is TRBV25-1 and J usage is TRBJ2-4, with a tentative D call TRBD1 (6 bases). The last part of the DNA fits TRBJ2-7 better; the J call may be wrong. CDR3 length: 15 residues. CDR1 and CDR2 (germline): MGHDK, SYGVNS. DNA for the CDR3: TGTGCCAGCAGTGAATATGGGTCAGGGGTCAACGAGCAGTACTTC. Translating it yields CASSEYGSGVNEQYF.

DNA for the CDR3: TGTGCCAGCAGTTCCGCCGGAAAAGGACAGGGCAACTATGGCTACACCTTC. This encodes CASSSAGKGQGNYGYTF. The rearrangement uses TRBV27 and TRBJ1-2; TRBD1 agrees at 8 bases. CDR1 and CDR2 from the germline V gene are MNHEY and SMNVEV (reference sequence). This CDR3 is 17 amino acids long. After removal of 4 bases from V and 2 bases from J, the junction contained 12 bases not matched to a gene.